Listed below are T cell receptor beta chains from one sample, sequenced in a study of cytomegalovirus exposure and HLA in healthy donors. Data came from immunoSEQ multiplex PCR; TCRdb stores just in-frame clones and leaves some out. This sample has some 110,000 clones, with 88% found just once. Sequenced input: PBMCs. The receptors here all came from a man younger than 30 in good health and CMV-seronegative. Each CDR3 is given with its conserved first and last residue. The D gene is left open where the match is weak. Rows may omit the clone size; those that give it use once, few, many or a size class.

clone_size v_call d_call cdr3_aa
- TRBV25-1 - CASSESITRGNTEAFF
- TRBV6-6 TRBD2 CASSATSGYNEQFF
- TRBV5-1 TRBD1 CASSARQGTNTEAFF
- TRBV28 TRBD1 CASSEGQRDYEQYF
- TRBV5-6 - CASSRGGHVSWETQYF
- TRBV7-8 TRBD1 CASSPGTGGGNEKLFF
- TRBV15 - CATSRDFAREDQPQHF
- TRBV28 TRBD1 CASSFSFRETGPDRGTPQHF
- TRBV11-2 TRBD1 CASSLWTGSDNSPLHF
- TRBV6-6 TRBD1 CASRGQGTRETQYF
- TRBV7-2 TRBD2 CASSFGLAGYNEQFF
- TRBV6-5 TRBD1 CASSSTGVNEKLFF
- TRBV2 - CASSDFTGGEKLFF
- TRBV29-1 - CSVETGNTYEQYF
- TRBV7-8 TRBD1 CASSTNWGQIYEQYF
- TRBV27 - CASSPGGLAEAFF
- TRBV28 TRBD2 CASRGSGSYHEQFF
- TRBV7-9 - CASSFNMNTEAFF
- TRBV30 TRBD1 CAWSAGTGDGYTF
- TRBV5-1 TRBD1 CASSLERTGTYNEQFF
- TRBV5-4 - CASSLELVGEQETQYF
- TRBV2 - CASSPLARGRTDTQYF
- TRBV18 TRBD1 CASSPEDFRGRYEQYF
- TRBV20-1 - CSAPDSFGYTF
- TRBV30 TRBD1 CAWKNRGSDQETQYF
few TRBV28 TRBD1 CASSLLVFTTGEDQPQHF
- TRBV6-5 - CASRPSGPHQPQHF
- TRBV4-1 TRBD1 CASSHLGGLGQQNTEAFF
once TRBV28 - CASSFASSGLSYNEQFF
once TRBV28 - CASSLFAGAGVCYEQYF
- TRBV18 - CASSPRRTDYNEQFF
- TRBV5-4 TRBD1 CASTSSGQGSGYTF
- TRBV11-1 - CASSSEPTRTILYGYTF
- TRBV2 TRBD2 CASRISGSTYNEQFF
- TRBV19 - CASSIARLTDTQYF
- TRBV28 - CASSFGVRSQPQHF
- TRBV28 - CASSLFLSVRNRHSPLHF
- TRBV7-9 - CASSSGNRAVIGAKNIQYF
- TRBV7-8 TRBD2 CASSPGLAGEIAPNTDTQYF
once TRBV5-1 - CASSLLWQGSNEQFF
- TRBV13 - CASSFFSSGNTIYF